This T cell receptor (beta chain) was sequenced in a study of blood T cell repertoires in COVID-19. In the authors' methods: Nucleated cell counts were estimated from reference gene primer amplification. TCRdb keeps only in-frame clones here, not all; method: immunoSEQ multiplex PCR. The DNA was the basis for D and trimming; V, J and clone size are from that table. The sample shows 310,000 or so clones, more than 85% of them seen only once. The CDR3 is made up of 15 amino acids. The ends were cut back, 3 bases at V and 7 bases at J, with 16 bases in the middle. Per the germline V gene, CDR1 is SEHNR and CDR2 is FQNEAQ (reference sequence).

The rearrangement joins TRBV7-9 to TRBJ2-4, with D maybe TRBD2 (5 bases). Sample: peripheral blood. This receptor was taken from a man between 65 and 85 years old with acute or convalescent COVID-19. The CDR3 DNA is TGTGCCAGCAGCTTCCCAAAGCGGATGGGGAACATTCAGTACTTC. Its translation is CASSFPKRMGNIQYF.